This TCR beta chain originates from a study of T-cell reconstitution after alpha-beta-depleted transplantation in children. The J segment lost 12 bases and the V segment lost 4 bases, leaving 16 bases of the junction unmatched. The CDR3 sequence is 16 residues long. Germline CDR1 LGHNA, CDR2 YNFKEQ. Unique molecular identifiers were incorporated when the TCRbeta library was constructed. TCRdb itself ran the PCR reads through MiXCR, one entry per CDR3 protein. The sample contains 500,000 to 600,000 distinct CDR3 sequences, roughly 18% of which appear only once. The sample in question was PBMCs from the stem cell graft donor, obtained from the stem cell graft. The chain combines TRBV4-2 with TRBJ2-5; TRBD2 matches 11 bases. The TCR sequence derives from a human donor who donated a stem cell graft to a child with acute lymphoblastic leukemia. CDR3 coding DNA: TGTGCCAGCAGCCTCGAACAGACTAGCGGGGCCCCTATGGAGTACTTC. It is translated as CASSLEQTSGAPMEYF.